These 2 T cell receptor beta chains were sequenced from one sample in a study of PD-L1 blockade in urothelial cancer. Clones were read by immunoSEQ multiplex PCR, and TCRdb kept only the in-frame ones, dropping some. The sample records around 130,000 clones, approximately 84% being singletons. Time point given: pretreatment peripheral blood. Sequencing was performed on PBMCs, taken around atezolizumab (anti-PD-L1) treatment. The source is a man aged 45-60 years with urothelial cancer.

This chain links TRBV30 with TRBJ1-6; D gene uncertain. This CDR3 has 13 amino acids. V was clipped by 4 bases and J by 6 bases, with 10 bases between them. The germline gives CDR1 GTSNPN, CDR2 SVGIG (reference sequence). CDR3 region: CAWMGLGNSPLHF. The CDR3 DNA sequence: TGTGCCTGGATGGGCCTTGGTAATTCACCCCTCCACTTT.

This clone was recorded once. The gene calls are TRBV18 and TRBJ1-6, with 7 bases fitting TRBD1. J lost 5 bases, V lost 3 bases, and 7 bases had no gene match. The CDR3 is 16 amino acids. Germline CDR1 and CDR2: KGHSH and LQKENI. CDR3 in amino acids: CASSPNTGDNNSPLHF. The CDR3 nucleotides are TGTGCCAGCTCACCTAATACAGGGGACAATAATTCACCCCTCCACTTT.